This TCR beta chain was sequenced for a study of Tregs in tolerant kidney transplant recipients. V lost 8 bases and J 6 bases, leaving 14 bases between the germline ends. The CDR3 has 13 amino acids. CDR1 GTSNPN and CDR2 SVGIG come from the germline V gene (reference sequence). TCRdb's copy holds only in-frame clones and misses some; the assay was immunoSEQ multiplex PCR. This table holds 200,000 to 300,000 clones, more than 65% found once. This chain joins TRBV30 and TRBJ1-6, with D perhaps matching TRBD1 (6 bases). Sequenced: CD4+ T cells from blood. The receptor comes from a human donor in good health. In nucleotides, the CDR3 is TGTGCCCGGGGGGACACAACTAATTCACCCCTCCACTTT. It yields the protein CARGDTTNSPLHF.